Shown below are 7 T cell receptor beta chains from a single sample sequenced in a study of blood T cell repertoires in COVID-19. The assay was immunoSEQ multiplex PCR, and TCRdb's table has in-frame clones only and misses some. The sample lists 60,000 to 70,000 clones, approximately 83% seen once, with under 5% in the top ten. Sequencing used peripheral blood. These receptors were taken from a woman in her fifties or sixties with acute or convalescent COVID-19.

The gene calls are TRBV29-1 and TRBJ2-1; 13 positions match TRBD2. The trim removed 4 bases at V and 4 bases at J, leaving 10 bases unmatched. Per germline, CDR1 SQVTM and CDR2 ANQGSEA. The CDR3 covers 17 residues. The CDR3 bases are TGCAGCGTTGCAGCCACTAGCGGGGGGGAAATATACAATGAGCAGTTCTTC. Protein: CSVAATSGGEIYNEQFF.

Concerning this clone: Other DNA sequences from this sample encode an identical CDR3 as well. The V call is TRBV19, the J call TRBJ2-1, with 8 nucleotides matching TRBD1. Unmatched junction bases numbered 4, after V lost 3 bases and J lost 6 bases. Germline V gives CDR1 LNHDA, CDR2 SQIVND (reference sequence). The CDR3 totals 14 residues. CDR3 residues: CASSIGQGPNEQFF. Here the CDR3 DNA reads TGTGCCAGTAGTATTGGACAGGGACCCAATGAGCAGTTCTTC.

This rearrangement joins TRBV19 to TRBJ2-2, with a weak D call TRBD2 (5 bases). In germline, CDR1 is LNHDA, CDR2 SQIVND (reference sequence). V lost 6 bases and J lost 0, with 11 bases in between. This CDR3 contains 15 residues. The CDR3 sequence: CASRQDGANTGELFF. The CDR3 DNA reads TGTGCCAGTAGACAAGACGGGGCGAACACCGGGGAGCTGTTTTTT.

The rearrangement links TRBV5-4 to TRBJ2-5; 13 bases align to TRBD2. The CDR3 is made up of 17 amino acids. V was pared by 4 bases and J by 2 bases, with 8 bases of the junction left unmatched. Germline values: CDR1 SGHNT, CDR2 YYREEE (reference sequence). Here the CDR3 reads CASSPAGGLAGQETQYF. In DNA, the CDR3 is TGTGCCAGCAGCCCCGCCGGGGGACTAGCGGGACAAGAGACCCAGTACTTC.

V usage is TRBV7-9 and J usage is TRBJ1-5; no clear D gene. The CDR3 sequence is 14 residues long. V lost 1 base to trimming and J lost 6 bases, with 10 bases between them. CDR1 SEHNR and CDR2 FQNEAQ come from the germline V gene (reference sequence). Written as DNA, the CDR3 is TGTGCCAGCAGCTTAGGAGAGGGTAGTCAGCCCCAGCATTTT. It encodes CASSLGEGSQPQHF.

V usage is TRBV10-2 and J usage is TRBJ1-3; the D gene is possibly TRBD1 (6 bases). Trimming took 6 bases from V and 2 from J, leaving 14 bases between them. There are 15 residues in the CDR3. CDR1 WSHSY and CDR2 SAAADI come from the germline V gene. CDR3 nucleotides: TGCGCCAGCAGGCCAAATGCAGGGGCTGGAAACACCATATATTTT. This codes for CASRPNAGAGNTIYF.

J is TRBJ2-2 and V is TRBV19, with a tentative D call TRBD2 (5 bases). The CDR3 contains 14 residues. Germline V gives CDR1 LNHDA, CDR2 SQIVND (reference sequence). Trimming cost V 7 bases and J 2 bases, with 11 bases left between them. The CDR3 bases are TGTGCCAGTATGGTACGGGGAAACACCGGGGAGCTGTTTTTT. Translation: CASMVRGNTGELFF. Looking up the rest from reference TRBV19 and TRBJ2-2 gives the full variable domain: DGGITQSPKYLFRKEGQNVTLSCEQNLNHDAMYWYRQDPGQGLRLIYYSQIVNDFQKGDIAEGYSVSREKKESFPLTVTSAQKNPTAFYLCASMVRGNTGELFFGEGSRLTVL.